There are many counts of the clone carrying this T cell receptor (beta chain). The target antigen is unknown. In germline, CDR1 is SQVTM, CDR2 ANQGSEA. V was pared by 4 bases and J by 0 bases, with 6 bases between. This CDR3 has 12 residues. The entry originates in a study of shared clonotypes between healthy human individuals. Libraries were prepared by immunoSEQ multiplex PCR; TCRdb keeps only in-frame clonotypes and omits some of them. In the table there are about 980,000 clones, less than 85% of which are singletons. The study, taken as a whole, reports: Incompleteness in sorted-subset sequencing, despite large depth, was shown by rarefaction. Among non-shared clonotypes, generation probabilities were lower than among those shared by all four donors. Clonotype sharing across a few donors was observed for about 5.5% of naive CD4 clonotypes.

The chain links TRBV29-1 to TRBJ1-1; the D is unclear. This clonotype was sampled from a young man in good health. Specimen: memory CD4+ T cells sorted from blood. The sample's subset: CD45RA-negative fraction. For the CDR3, the DNA is TGCAGCGTTGCGAGAATGAACACTGAAGCTTTCTTT. Its protein is CSVARMNTEAFF.